This TCR beta chain was sequenced during a study of beta chain features in type 1 diabetes. Study-level points and caveats: Among all four CD4+ subsets, Type 1 diabetes patients had TCRB CDR3s that were moderately but significantly shorter. With patients and controls alike, PCR might favor shorter templates to an equal degree.

The study reverse transcribed the entire isolated RNA, so it sequenced expressed TCRB transcripts. Data came from immunoSEQ multiplex PCR; TCRdb stores just in-frame clones and leaves some out. The repertoire holds 310,000 or so clones, with 7% to 9% as singletons. This clone was counted ten times or more. As yet, its antigen is unknown. V lost 2 bases and J lost 4, with 7 bases in between. The length of the CDR3 is 13 residues. Looked up from germline, CDR1 is SGHTA and CDR2 is FQGNSA. Each sorted fraction was over 95% pure. The chain has TRBV7-2 and TRBJ2-3, with no clear D. The source is a woman aged 18-35 years in good health. Sequencing was done on a sample of central memory CD4+ T cells from blood. CDR3: CASSLLGSDTQYF. The CDR3 region has the DNA TGTGCCAGCAGCTTATTAGGGTCAGATACGCAGTATTTT.